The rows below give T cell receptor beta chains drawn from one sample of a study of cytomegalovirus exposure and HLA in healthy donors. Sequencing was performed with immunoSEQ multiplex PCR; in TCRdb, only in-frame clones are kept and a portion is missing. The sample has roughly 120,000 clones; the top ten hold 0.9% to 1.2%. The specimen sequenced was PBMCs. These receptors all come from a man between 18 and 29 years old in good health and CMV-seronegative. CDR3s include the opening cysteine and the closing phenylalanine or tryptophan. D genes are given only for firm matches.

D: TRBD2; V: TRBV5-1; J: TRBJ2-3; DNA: TGCGCCAGCAGCTTGGGGCGGCGGGAGGGCTTCACAGATACGCAGTATTTT; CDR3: CASSLGRREGFTDTQYF
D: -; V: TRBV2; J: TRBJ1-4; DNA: TGTGCCAGCAGAGCCTCGGGAAGGCCGAATGAAAAACTGTTTTTT; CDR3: CASRASGRPNEKLFF
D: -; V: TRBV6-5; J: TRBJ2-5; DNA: TGTGCCAGCAGTTACTCGAGGTCCCAAGAGACCCAGTACTTC; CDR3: CASSYSRSQETQYF
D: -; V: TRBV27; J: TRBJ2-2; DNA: TGTGCCAGCAGTTTAGGGCAGGTCGGGGAGCTGTTTTTT; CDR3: CASSLGQVGELFF
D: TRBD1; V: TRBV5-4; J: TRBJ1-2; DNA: TGTGCCAGCAGCTTGGTCAGGGGGTTAGGCTATGGCTACACCTTC; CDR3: CASSLVRGLGYGYTF
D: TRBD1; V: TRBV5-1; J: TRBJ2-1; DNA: TGCGCCAGCAGCCGGGACAGAGGCTCCTACAATGAGCAGTTCTTC; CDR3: CASSRDRGSYNEQFF
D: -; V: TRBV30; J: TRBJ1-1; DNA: TGTGCCTGGAAAATGGGCTCTGAAGCTTTCTTT; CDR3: CAWKMGSEAFF
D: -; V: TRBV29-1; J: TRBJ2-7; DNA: TGCAGCGTTGGGCAGGGAAGGCACGAGCAGTACTTC; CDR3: CSVGQGRHEQYF
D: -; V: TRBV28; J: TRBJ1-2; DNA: TGTGCCAGCAGTTCTCGGCGGGGCTACACCTTC; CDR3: CASSSRRGYTF
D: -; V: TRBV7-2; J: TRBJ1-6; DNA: TGTGCCAGCAGCCTACAGGACCCCAATTCACCCCTCCACTTT; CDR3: CASSLQDPNSPLHF
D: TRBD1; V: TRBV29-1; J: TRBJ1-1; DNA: TGCAGCGTACAGGGGGCCACTGAAGCTTTCTTT; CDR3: CSVQGATEAFF
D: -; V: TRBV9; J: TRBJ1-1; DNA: TGTGCCAGCAGCGGGGGGACAAGGGCTGAAGCTTTCTTT; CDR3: CASSGGTRAEAFF
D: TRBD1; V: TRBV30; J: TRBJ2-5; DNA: TGTGCCTGGAGTTTGGCGGACAGGGTGGGAGAGACCCAGTACTTC; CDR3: CAWSLADRVGETQYF
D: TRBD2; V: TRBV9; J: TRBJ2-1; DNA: TGTGCCAGCAGCGGACTAGCGGGGTACAATGAGCAGTTCTTC; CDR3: CASSGLAGYNEQFF
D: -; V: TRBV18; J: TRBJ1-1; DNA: TGTGCCAGCTCCCAGGTGGGGCGGACGAACACTGAAGCTTTCTTT; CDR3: CASSQVGRTNTEAFF
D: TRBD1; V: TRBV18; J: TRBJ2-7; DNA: TGTGCCAGCTCACCACCTGGGACAGGGGGCGCGTTGTACGAGCAGTACTTC; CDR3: CASSPPGTGGALYEQYF
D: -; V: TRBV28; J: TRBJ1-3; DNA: TGTGCCAGCAGTTGGCTAGGCAGCTCTGGAAACACCATATATTTT; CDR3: CASSWLGSSGNTIYF
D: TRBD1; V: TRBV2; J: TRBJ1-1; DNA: TGTGCCAGCAGCCTCACAGGGGTTAACACTGAAGCTTTCTTT; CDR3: CASSLTGVNTEAFF
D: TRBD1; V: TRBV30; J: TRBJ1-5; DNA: TGTGCCTGGAGTGTAGGCGCCAGGGGGAATCAGCCCCAGCATTTT; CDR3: CAWSVGARGNQPQHF
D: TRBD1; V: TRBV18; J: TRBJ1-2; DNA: TGTGCCAGCTCACCCCCGACAGGGTTTCCTAACTATGGCTACACCTTC; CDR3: CASSPPTGFPNYGYTF
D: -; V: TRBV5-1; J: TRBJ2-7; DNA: TGCGCCAGCAGCTTGGCCAACGCGGAGTACGAGCAGTACTTC; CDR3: CASSLANAEYEQYF
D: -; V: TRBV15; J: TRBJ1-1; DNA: TGTGCCACCAGTACGGGACACAGGAACACTGAAGCTTTCTTT; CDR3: CATSTGHRNTEAFF
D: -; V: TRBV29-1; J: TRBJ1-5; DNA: TGCAGCGTTGGTGAGCCTTATAGCAATCAGCCCCAGCATTTT; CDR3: CSVGEPYSNQPQHF
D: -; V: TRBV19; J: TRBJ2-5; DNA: TGTGCCAGTAGAACCCAGGGGCAAGAGACCCAGTACTTC; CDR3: CASRTQGQETQYF
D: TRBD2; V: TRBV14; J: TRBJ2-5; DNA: TGTGCCAGCAGCCAAGAGAGCGGGAGGTACCAAGAGACCCAGTACTTC; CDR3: CASSQESGRYQETQYF
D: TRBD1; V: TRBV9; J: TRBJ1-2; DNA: TGTGCCAGCAGCGTCGGACAGGGAGGAGTGGGCGGCTACACCTTC; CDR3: CASSVGQGGVGGYTF
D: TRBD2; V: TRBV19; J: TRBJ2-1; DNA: TGTGCCAATCAACTAGCGGGAGACTCCTACAATGAGCAGTTCTTC; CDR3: CANQLAGDSYNEQFF
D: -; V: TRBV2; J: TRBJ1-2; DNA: TGTGCCAGCAGTGGACTGTATGGCTACACCTTC; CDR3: CASSGLYGYTF
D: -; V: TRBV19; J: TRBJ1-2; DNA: TGTGCCAGTACTTTCAGCTATGGCTACACCTTC; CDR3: CASTFSYGYTF
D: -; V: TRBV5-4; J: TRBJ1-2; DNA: TGTGCCAGCAGTCCTGAGGGAAATGGCTACACCTTC; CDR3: CASSPEGNGYTF
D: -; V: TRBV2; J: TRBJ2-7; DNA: TGTGCCAGCACTGAGGGGGGTTCCTACGAGCAGTACTTC; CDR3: CASTEGGSYEQYF
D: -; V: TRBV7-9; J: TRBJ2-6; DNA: TGTGCCAGCAGCCAACCTATTCTGAGCTCTGGGGCCAACGTCCTGACTTTC; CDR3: CASSQPILSSGANVLTF
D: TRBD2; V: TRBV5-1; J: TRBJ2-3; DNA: TGCGCCAGCAGGAGGGAAGCGGGGGGATTTGATACGCAGTATTTT; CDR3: CASRREAGGFDTQYF
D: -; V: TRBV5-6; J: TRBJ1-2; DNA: TGTGCCAGCAGCTTAAGCGGGGGGGCGCATGTCTATGGCTACACCTTC; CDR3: CASSLSGGAHVYGYTF
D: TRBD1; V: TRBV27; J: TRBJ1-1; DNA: TGTGCCAGCAGGAACGGACAGGCCTTCGTTGAAGCTTTCTTT; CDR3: CASRNGQAFVEAFF
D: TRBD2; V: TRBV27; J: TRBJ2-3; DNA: TGTGCCAGCAGTTTACTTCGGACTAGCGGGGGCACAGATACGCAGTATTTT; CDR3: CASSLLRTSGGTDTQYF
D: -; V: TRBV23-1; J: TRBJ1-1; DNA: TGCGCCAGCACCCTCTTCTGGAACACTGAAGCTTTCTTT; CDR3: CASTLFWNTEAFF
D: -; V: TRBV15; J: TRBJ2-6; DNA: TGTGCCACCAGCAGAGATATGGAGGGTCCCTCTGGGGCCAACGTCCTGACTTTC; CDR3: CATSRDMEGPSGANVLTF
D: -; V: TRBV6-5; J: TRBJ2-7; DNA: TGTGCCAGCAGTTACTCGGGCGGGGGCCCTTACGAGCAGTACTTC; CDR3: CASSYSGGGPYEQYF
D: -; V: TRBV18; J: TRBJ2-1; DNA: TGTGCCAGCTCATATAGGGGGAATGAGCAGTTCTTC; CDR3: CASSYRGNEQFF
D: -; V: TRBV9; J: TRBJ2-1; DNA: TGTGCCAGCAGCGCCGGCTCCTACAATGAGCAGTTCTTC; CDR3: CASSAGSYNEQFF
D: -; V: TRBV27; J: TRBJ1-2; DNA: TGTGCCAGCAGTTTATCGGGGGCCGCAATATATGGCTACACCTTC; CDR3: CASSLSGAAIYGYTF
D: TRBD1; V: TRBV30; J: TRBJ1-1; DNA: TGTGCCCTCTGGACAGGGGGCGGCACTGAAGCTTTCTTT; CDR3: CALWTGGGTEAFF
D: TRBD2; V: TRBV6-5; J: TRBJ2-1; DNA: TGTGCCAGCAGGGATGTACTAGCGGGCAACAATGAGCAGTTCTTC; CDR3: CASRDVLAGNNEQFF
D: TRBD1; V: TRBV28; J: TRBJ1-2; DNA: TGTGCCAGCAGTGGGGGACAGTATTATGGCTACACCTTC; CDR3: CASSGGQYYGYTF
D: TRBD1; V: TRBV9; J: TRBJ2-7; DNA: TGTGCCAGCAGCGAAACCGGGACAGGGTATTACGAGCAGTACTTC; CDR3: CASSETGTGYYEQYF
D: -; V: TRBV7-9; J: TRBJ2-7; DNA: TGTGCCAGCAGCTTGACTAACCCCCTTTACGAGCAGTACTTC; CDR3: CASSLTNPLYEQYF
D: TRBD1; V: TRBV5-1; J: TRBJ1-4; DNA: TGCGCCAGCAGCAAAGGACAGGGAGGAGAAAAACTGTTTTTT; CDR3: CASSKGQGGEKLFF
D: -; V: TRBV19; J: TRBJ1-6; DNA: TGTGCCAGTACCCGGGACATCGCAGCTAGAGGGGCCCTCCACTTT; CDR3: CASTRDIAARGALHF
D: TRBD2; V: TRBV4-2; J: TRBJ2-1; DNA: TGTGCCAGCAGCCCTCAGACTAGCGGGGCCTACAATGAGCAGTTCTTC; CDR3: CASSPQTSGAYNEQFF
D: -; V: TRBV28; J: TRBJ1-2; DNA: TGTGCCAGCAGAGAGAGAGTGCAGGGCAATGGCTACACCTTC; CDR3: CASRERVQGNGYTF
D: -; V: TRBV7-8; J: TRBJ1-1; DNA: TGTGCCAGCTGTGCAGATGTGAACACTGAAGCTTTCTTT; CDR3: CASCADVNTEAFF